The clone carrying this TCR beta chain appeared a single time. The antigen remains unidentified. This entry comes from a study of cytomegalovirus exposure and HLA in healthy donors. At the level of the study: An earlier analysis identified more than 95 million unique TCR beta sequences in 150 million to 200 million T cells.

PCR amplification relied on 60 Vbeta primers (plus 13 Jbeta primers). Libraries were prepared by immunoSEQ multiplex PCR; TCRdb keeps only in-frame clonotypes and omits some of them. The table includes 150,000 to 200,000 clones, 75% detected once. Study outcomes and limitations: A link between a missense DCLRE1C variant and TCR beta V- and J-gene trimming emerged from a later analysis. About 180 TCR beta chains were listed as cytomegalovirus-associated. Common viral pathogens (according to a later analysis) appeared linked to several of the most significant clusters.

V lost 0 bases to trimming and J lost 6 bases; unmatched junction nucleotides: 8. The CDR3 is 16 amino acids. Sample: PBMCs. The source of this sequence is a woman in her forties or fifties in good health and CMV-seropositive. The chain links TRBV23-1 to TRBJ2-7; 10 nucleotides match TRBD2. TRBV23-1 is reported as an ORF; its role is uncertain. For the CDR3, the DNA is TGCGCCAGCAGTCAATCTCCTAGCGGGGGCCATATCGAGCAGTACTTC. Amino acid sequence: CASSQSPSGGHIEQYF.